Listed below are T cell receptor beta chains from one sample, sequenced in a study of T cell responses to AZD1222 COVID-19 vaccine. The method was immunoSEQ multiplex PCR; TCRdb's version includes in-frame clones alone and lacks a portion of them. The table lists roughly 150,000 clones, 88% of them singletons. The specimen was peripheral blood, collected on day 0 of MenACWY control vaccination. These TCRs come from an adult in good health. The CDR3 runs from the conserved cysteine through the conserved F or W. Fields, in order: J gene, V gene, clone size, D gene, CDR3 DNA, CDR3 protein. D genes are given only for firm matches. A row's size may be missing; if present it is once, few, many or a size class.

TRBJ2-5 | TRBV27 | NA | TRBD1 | TGTGCCAGCGGTCACAGGGGGCGAGAGACCCAGTACTTC | CASGHRGRETQYF
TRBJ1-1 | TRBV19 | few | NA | TGTGCCAGTCGAGGACGGAAAGAACAGACTGAAGCTTTCTTT | CASRGRKEQTEAFF
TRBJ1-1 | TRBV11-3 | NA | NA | TGTGCCAGCAGCTTCAGGGGAGGCAACACTGAAGCTTTCTTT | CASSFRGGNTEAFF
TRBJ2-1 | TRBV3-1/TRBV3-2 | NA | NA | TGTGCCAGCAGCCTCCGGGGCCAAAGTGGGAATGAGCAGTTCTTC | CASSLRGQSGNEQFF
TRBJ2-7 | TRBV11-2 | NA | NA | TGTGCCAGCAGTTATGGACAGTCCTACGAGCAGTACTTC | CASSYGQSYEQYF
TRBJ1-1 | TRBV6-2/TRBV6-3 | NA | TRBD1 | TGTGCCAGCAGTTACCCGCCGGGACAGGGTGAAGCTTTCTTT | CASSYPPGQGEAFF
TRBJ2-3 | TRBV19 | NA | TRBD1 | TGTGCCAGCGCCATCAGGGGGCCTAGTGATACGCAGTATTTT | CASAIRGPSDTQYF
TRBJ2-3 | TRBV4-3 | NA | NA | TGCGCCAGCAGCCAAGAGAGGGCCACAGATACGCAGTATTTT | CASSQERATDTQYF
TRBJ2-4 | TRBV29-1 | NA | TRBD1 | TGCAGCGTTACAGGGGACAGGGCCAAAAACATTCAGTACTTC | CSVTGDRAKNIQYF
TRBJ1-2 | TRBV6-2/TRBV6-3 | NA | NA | TGTGCCAGCAGTTACTCACCAGGGAGCTATGGCTACACCTTC | CASSYSPGSYGYTF
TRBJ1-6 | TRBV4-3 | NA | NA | TGCGCCAGCAGCCAAGATGCCGGAATTTCACCCCTCCACTTT | CASSQDAGISPLHF
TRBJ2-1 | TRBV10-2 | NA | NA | TGCGCCAGCAGTGACACCGGTGAGCAGTTCTTC | CASSDTGEQFF
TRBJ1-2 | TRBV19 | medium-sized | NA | TGTGCCAGTAGTATGATCCAGGGCGGCTACACCTTC | CASSMIQGGYTF
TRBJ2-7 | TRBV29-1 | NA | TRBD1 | TGCAGCGTTGCCGACAGGGACTACGAGCAGTACTTC | CSVADRDYEQYF
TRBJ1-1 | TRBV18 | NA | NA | TGTGCCAGCTCACCCACCACCCCTGAAGCTTTCTTT | CASSPTTPEAFF
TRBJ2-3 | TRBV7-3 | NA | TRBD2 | TGTGCCAGCAGCCTTAGCGGGGGAAGCACAGATACGCAGTATTTT | CASSLSGGSTDTQYF
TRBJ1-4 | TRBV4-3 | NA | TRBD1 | TGCGCCAGCAGCCGGGACAGCTCTAGGCACGAAAAACTGTTTTTT | CASSRDSSRHEKLFF
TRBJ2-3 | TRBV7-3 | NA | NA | TGTGCCAGCAGCCCGGGCTCTCAGGATACGCAGTATTTT | CASSPGSQDTQYF
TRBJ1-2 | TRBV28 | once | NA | TGTGCCAGCCGGTCTGGGCTCAACTATGGCTACACCTTC | CASRSGLNYGYTF
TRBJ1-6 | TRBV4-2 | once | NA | TGTGCCAGCAGCCAAGATTCGTTCCGAGCCTCCTATAATTCACCCCTCCACTTT | CASSQDSFRASYNSPLHF
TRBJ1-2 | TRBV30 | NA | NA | TGTGCCTGGGGGCTCGGGAACTATGGCTACACCTTC | CAWGLGNYGYTF
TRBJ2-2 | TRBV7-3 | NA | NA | TGTGCCAGCAGCCCCTCCGGACGGAATACCGGGGAGCTGTTTTTT | CASSPSGRNTGELFF
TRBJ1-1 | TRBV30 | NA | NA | TGTGCCTGGAGTGTCAGAAGGGTGAACACTGAAGCTTTCTTT | CAWSVRRVNTEAFF
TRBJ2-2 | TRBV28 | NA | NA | TGTGCCAGCAGTCCTCTCGCCATGGGGGGCACCGGGGAGCTGTTTTTT | CASSPLAMGGTGELFF
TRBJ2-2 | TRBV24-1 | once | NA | TGTGCCACCAGTCCCACGGGAAACACCGGGGAGCTGTTTTTT | CATSPTGNTGELFF
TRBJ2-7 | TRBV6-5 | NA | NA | TGTGCCAGCAGTTACTCGATACGGTACGAGCAGTACTTC | CASSYSIRYEQYF
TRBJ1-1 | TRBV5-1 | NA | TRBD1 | TGCGCCAGCAGCGCCGGGACAGTTAACACTGAAGCTTTCTTT | CASSAGTVNTEAFF
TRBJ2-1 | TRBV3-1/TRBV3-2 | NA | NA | TGTGCCAGCAGCCAAGCCTCTCTCCGAGACAAAGGAAATAGGCAGTTCTTC | CASSQASLRDKGNRQFF
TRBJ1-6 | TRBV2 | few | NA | TGTGCCAGCGGTATTACAGGGAGTAATTCACCCCTCCACTTT | CASGITGSNSPLHF
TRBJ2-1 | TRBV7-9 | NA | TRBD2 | TGTGCCAGCAGCTATCCCCGGGAGCCGAAACAAGCGGGGGGAAATGAGCAGTTCTTC | CASSYPREPKQAGGNEQFF
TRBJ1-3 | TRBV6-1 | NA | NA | TGTGCCAGCAGTGGTCGGCCTTTGGTTGGAGGAAACACCATATATTTT | CASSGRPLVGGNTIYF
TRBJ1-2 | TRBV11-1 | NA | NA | TGTGCCAGCAGCTTAGGTCCGAGACAGATTTATTATGGCTACACCTTC | CASSLGPRQIYYGYTF
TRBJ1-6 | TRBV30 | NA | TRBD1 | TGTGCCTGGACGGGACAGCCAAATTCACCCCTCCACTTT | CAWTGQPNSPLHF
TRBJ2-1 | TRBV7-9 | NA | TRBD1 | TGTGCCACCCATACCTTGGGACAGAGCTCCTACAATGAGCAGTTCTTC | CATHTLGQSSYNEQFF
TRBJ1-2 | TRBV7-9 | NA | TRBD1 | TGTGCCAGCAGCCCGGGACAGGGGGACTATGGCTACACCTTC | CASSPGQGDYGYTF
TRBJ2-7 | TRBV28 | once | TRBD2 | TGTGCCAGCAGTTTCTCCATTAGCGGGAGGGCGTCCTACGAGCAGTACTTC | CASSFSISGRASYEQYF
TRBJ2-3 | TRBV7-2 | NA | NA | TGTGCCAGCACCTTGGCCCAGGCCACAGATACGCAGTATTTT | CASTLAQATDTQYF
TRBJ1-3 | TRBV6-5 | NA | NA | TGTGCCAGCAGTCCGACGTACAGCTCTGGAAACACCATATATTTT | CASSPTYSSGNTIYF
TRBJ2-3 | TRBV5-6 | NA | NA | TGTGCCAGCAGCAAACAAGATACGCAGTATTTT | CASSKQDTQYF
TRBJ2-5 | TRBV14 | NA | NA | TGTGCCAGCAGCCAAAGTGGTGGAGTCATACGACAAGAGACCCAGTACTTC | CASSQSGGVIRQETQYF
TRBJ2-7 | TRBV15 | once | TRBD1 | TGTGCCACCAGCAGAGATTTTTGGCAGGGGGCCGAGCAGTACTTC | CATSRDFWQGAEQYF
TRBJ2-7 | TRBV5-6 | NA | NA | TGTGCCAGCAGCTTGGACATTGGGACCTACGAGCAGTACTTC | CASSLDIGTYEQYF